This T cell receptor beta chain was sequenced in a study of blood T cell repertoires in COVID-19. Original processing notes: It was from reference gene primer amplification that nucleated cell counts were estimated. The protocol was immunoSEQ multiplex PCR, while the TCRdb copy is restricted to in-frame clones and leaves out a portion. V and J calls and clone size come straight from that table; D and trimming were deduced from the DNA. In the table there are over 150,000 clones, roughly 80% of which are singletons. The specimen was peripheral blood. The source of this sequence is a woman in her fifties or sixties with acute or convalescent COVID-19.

The DNA for the CDR3 is TGTGCCAGCAGTGAAGCAGGGGGCAGGAACACTGAAGCTTTCTTT. Its protein product is CASSEAGGRNTEAFF. The chain carries TRBV2 and TRBJ1-1, with 7 bases matching TRBD1. There are 15 residues in the CDR3. J was trimmed by 1 base and V by 0 bases; bases with no gene match: 2. Germline V gives CDR1 SNHLY, CDR2 FYNNEI.